This T cell receptor (beta chain) came from a study of blood T cell repertoires in COVID-19. The wider study: T cells, B-cell-depleted T cells, or PBMCs provided the cDNA or gDNA that served as material.

The V gene end was trimmed by 6 bases and the J gene end by 4 bases; junction bases not matched to a gene: 6. Germline CDR1 is MNHEY and CDR2 is SVGAGI. The CDR3 extends over 14 amino acids. Repertoires were generated with immunoSEQ multiplex PCR, while TCRdb's copy carries only in-frame clones and drops some. In the table there are 90,000 or so clones, 91% of which are singletons. This receptor was obtained from a human donor with active COVID-19. The donor label of this sample is uncertain. The specimen sequenced was peripheral blood. The gene calls are TRBV6-5 and TRBJ1-3; TRBD1 aligns across 7 bases. CDR3 sequence (DNA): TGTGCCAGCAGCCTTACAGGGGTCGGAAACACCATATATTTT. Its protein is CASSLTGVGNTIYF.